What follows are 9 T cell receptor beta chains derived from one specimen sequenced in a study of blood T cell repertoires in COVID-19. Method: immunoSEQ multiplex PCR; TCRdb's copy keeps in-frame clones and lacks some. The sample holds hundreds of thousands of clones, approximately 90% seen once. Sequencing was carried out using peripheral blood. The receptors come from a woman aged 25 to 45 with active or convalescent COVID-19.

V usage is TRBV7-9 and J usage is TRBJ2-3; 9 bases align to TRBD2. J gave up 4 bases and V 4 bases, and 6 bases lay outside the gene matches. Germline V gene data show CDR1 as SEHNR and CDR2 as FQNEAQ (reference sequence). The CDR3 runs to 15 residues. The CDR3 bases are TGTGCCAGCAGCTCTGGACTAGCGCGAGCAGATACGCAGTATTTT. As protein: CASSSGLARADTQYF.

The chain links TRBV5-6 to TRBJ1-1; D is unresolved. The CDR3 length is 17 residues. Germline assignment: CDR1 SGHDT and CDR2 YYEEEE. Trimming removed 4 bases at V and 10 bases at J, with 29 bases between. The CDR3 loop reads CASSKTVPRHPVFRAFF. The CDR3 coding sequence is TGTGCCAGCAGCAAAACCGTCCCACGACATCCCGTTTTCAGAGCTTTCTTT.

The CDR3 DNA is TGTGCCAGCAGCGTAGGTTTCCCTAGCGGAAGTCGTGACCCTACCGGGGAGCTGTTTTTT. Its translation is CASSVGFPSGSRDPTGELFF. J is TRBJ2-2 and V is TRBV9; 7 positions agree with TRBD2. The CDR3 extends over 20 amino acids. J lost 5 bases, V lost 0 bases, and 19 bases had no gene match. Germline CDR1 and CDR2: SGDLS and YYNGEE.

The chain joins TRBV4-1 to TRBJ2-7, with D unclear. Germline V gene data show CDR1 as MGHRA and CDR2 as YSYEKL. The V end was cut by 0 bases, the J end by 3 bases, with 21 bases between. This CDR3 is 18 amino acids long. The CDR3 DNA sequence: TGCGCCAGCAGCCAAGAACCCCGTCTAGGCGAGGTCTACTACGAGCAGTACTTC. This codes for CASSQEPRLGEVYYEQYF.

The gene calls are TRBV30 and TRBJ2-7; D gene uncertain. V lost 5 bases and J lost 5, with 13 bases in between. There are 12 residues in the CDR3. Germline CDR1 reads GTSNPN; CDR2 reads SVGIG (reference sequence). The CDR3 region is CAWEVALDEQYF. DNA for the CDR3: TGTGCCTGGGAAGTAGCTTTAGACGAGCAGTACTTC. Full variable domain (outside the CDR3, taken from reference TRBV30 and TRBJ2-7): SQTIHQWPATLVQPVGSPLSLECTVEGTSNPNLYWYRQAAGRGLQLLFYSVGIGQISSEVPQNLSASRPQDRQFILSSKKLLLSDSGFYLCAWEVALDEQYFGPGTRLTVT.

V and J are TRBV2 and TRBJ2-3, with D possibly TRBD1 on 8 matching bases. The CDR3 covers 15 residues. Germline CDR1 SNHLY, CDR2 FYNNEI. With 4 bases removed from V and 4 bases from J, the gap between germline ends came to 15 bases. DNA for the CDR3: TGTGCCAGCAGTGCCGGACAGGGAGGGGCAGATACGCAGTATTTT. This translates into CASSAGQGGADTQYF.

As DNA, the CDR3 is TGTGCCAGCAGTTTAGCCGGGACAGAAGATGGCTACACCTTC. Amino acids: CASSLAGTEDGYTF. This chain uses TRBV27 with TRBJ1-2; 7 bases are shared with TRBD1. Losses at the gene ends were 2 bases for V and 6 bases for J; bases not matched to a gene: 6. The CDR3 is made up of 14 amino acids. Germline lookup yields CDR1 MNHEY and CDR2 SMNVEV (reference sequence).

V and J are TRBV28 and TRBJ1-1; 8 bases agree with TRBD1. The length of the CDR3 is 16 residues. The V gene's germline CDR1 is MDHEN and CDR2 SYDVKM. The junction had 6 bases not matched to a gene; V was cut back by 1 base and J by 2 bases. The DNA for the CDR3 is TGTGCCAGCAGTTTATCTTCCGGGACAGGTAACACTGAAGCTTTCTTT. Its translation is CASSLSSGTGNTEAFF.

V and J are TRBV4-2 and TRBJ2-1, with TRBD2 matching over 7 bases. Germline lookup yields CDR1 LGHNA and CDR2 YNFKEQ. The V and J ends lost 0 bases and 0 bases, in that order; junction bases with no gene match: 2. CDR3 size: 16 residues. The CDR3 loop is CASSQDRTSSYNEQFF. In DNA form, the CDR3 reads TGTGCCAGCAGCCAAGACCGGACTAGCTCCTACAATGAGCAGTTCTTC.